This T cell receptor beta chain was retrieved from a study of human T cells and chemical hapten exposure (dated by TCRdb to the early 2020s). Turning to the overall study: For sensitization, 2% DPC in acetone was applied to a roughly 2 cm by roughly 2 cm area of upper inner arm skin. Patients additionally received weekly therapeutic DPC doses to the scalp throughout the roughly 24-week study period. Patch tests used Finn chambers with 0.01% DPC on the upper back, scored after 6 days by International Contact Dermatitis Research Group standards. Most of the patients in the cohort were female, and the cohort covered alopecia areata with under or over 50% scalp involvement, alopecia totalis and alopecia universalis. Libraries were pooled for sequencing, and per-sample TCR yields varied mainly because of small differences in library volumes within the pool. Peripheral blood TCR repertoire changes were tracked in vivo in alopecia patients during primary and secondary sensitization to the hapten diphenylcyclopropenone (DPC). Blood samples were taken from patients before sensitization (week 0) and at 2, 6 and about 24 weeks after DPC sensitization. For TCR sequencing, blood came from 25 to 35 alopecia patients at anywhere from one to four time points (pre-sensitization, 2, 6 and 24 weeks). The full study reports these points: Repeated subsampling changed both the strength of the expansion versus patch-test correlation and the threshold at which the correlation became significant. Because every patient had alopecia, a presumed autoimmune disease, the patients' immune response might differ from that of healthy individuals. Significantly more large CDR3 similarity clusters were formed by expanded TCRs than by pre-sensitization or healthy control sets, consistent with antigen-driven responses. Patch test score was positively correlated with the number of PT1 expanded TCRs, with significance at thresholds 8, 16 and 32 but not at 4. DPC sensitization did not change the number of TCRs with a frequency above 1 in 1000, and there was no evidence of changes in global repertoire structure.

Turning to this clonotype: The antigen it binds to is not known. No base-level quality is on record; no much larger clone is a single base apart.

The CDR1 and CDR2 encoded by the germline V gene are SGDLS and YYNGEE. The CDR3 goes from the cysteine to the phenylalanine over 17 residues. Only the CDR3 portion is preserved as DNA: 51 bases, with reading frame beginning at the first base. V is trimmed back by 1 base and J by 10 bases, and the junction contains 9 bases that no gene match accounts for. Preparation of the library involved RACE. Sequencing relied on a NextSeq 500. During library preparation, unique molecular identifiers were attached to individual cDNA molecules so that TCRs could be counted in a quantitative, reproducible way. From each blood RNA sample, both TCR alpha and TCR beta chains were sequenced. Regarding the original processing steps: The median number of TCRs per sample was around 100,000, ranging from about 20,000 to 700,000. V, J and CDR3 annotation of the TCR reads was carried out using the Decombinator software suite. To make PS versus PT1 abundance plots, every sample was subsampled to the same number of TCRs (28,000). Expanded TCRs were defined as absent before sensitization and observed at least eight times at the 2-week time point. TCRdb took the public reads, trimmed them with fastp at Q25, ran MiXCR for clone calling and kept in-frame beta chains. CDR3 protein sequences are deduplicated, and each keeps its most common genes and DNA. In this record, the V and J calls reflect TCRdb's handling and not the investigators' own analysis. The sample profile shows a few hundred thousand distinct CDR3 sequences; 4.8% of them were found once. The ten top clones hold 2% to 2.5% of the sample.

This specimen's time point label, per the study, means: patch test 1, 2 weeks after DPC sensitization. The sample's treatment or condition label, decoded: therapeutic diphenylcyclopropenone sensitization with weekly scalp DPC. Blood at each patch-test visit was drawn before the patch test was applied. Patients were eligible if aged 18 to 70, diagnosed with alopecia and judged suitable for DPC therapy, and pregnant patients were excluded. Unfractionated whole blood was collected in Tempus Blood RNA tubes, and total RNA was extracted from that blood. The sample consisted of whole blood, taken in connection with sensitization to the hapten diphenylcyclopropenone (DPC). This receptor was obtained from a woman aged 45 to 65 with alopecia areata. Some clones in this sample may be carry-over from other donors' samples. The V and J genes are TRBV9 and TRBJ1-6; TRBD1 agrees with 12 junctional bases. The DNA sequence follows: TGTGCCAGCAGCGTAAATATCGGGACAGGGGGCGGCTCACCCCTCCACTTT. Its protein reads: CASSVNIGTGGGSPLHF.